This T cell receptor beta chain was observed in a study of T cell responses to AZD1222 COVID-19 vaccine. Study observations and caveats: Seropositive AZD1222 recipients at baseline numbered only 6 or 7. In a largely white British group with more females than males, clonal diversity was possibly underestimated. Among vaccine-associated CD4 TCRs, coverage spanned spike, with dominance at 160-218 and 743-854. Reports say nearly half of spike-specific TCRs go after unmutated variant regions.

The assay was immunoSEQ multiplex PCR, and TCRdb's table has in-frame clones only and misses some. The sample includes roughly 200,000 clones, approximately 94% of them seen just once. Points on this clone: Its target is unknown.

The V gene's germline CDR1 is MDHEN and CDR2 SYDVKM. The CDR3 runs 13 residues. V shed 5 bases and J shed 4 bases, with 12 bases lying between them. This receptor was taken from an adult in good health. The source was peripheral blood, collected on day 0 of MenACWY control vaccination. The chain is built from TRBV28 and TRBJ2-7; tentative D call: TRBD2 (6 bases). CDR3 loop: CASSPGGRYEQYF. CDR3 sequence (DNA): TGTGCCAGCAGTCCCGGGGGTCGGTACGAGCAGTACTTC. The whole variable domain, remainder taken from reference TRBV28 and TRBJ2-7, is DVKVTQSSRYLVKRTGEKVFLECVQDMDHENMFWYRQDPGLGLRLIYFSYDVKMKEKGDIPEGYSVSREKKERFSLILESASTNQTSMYLCASSPGGRYEQYFGPGTRLTVT.